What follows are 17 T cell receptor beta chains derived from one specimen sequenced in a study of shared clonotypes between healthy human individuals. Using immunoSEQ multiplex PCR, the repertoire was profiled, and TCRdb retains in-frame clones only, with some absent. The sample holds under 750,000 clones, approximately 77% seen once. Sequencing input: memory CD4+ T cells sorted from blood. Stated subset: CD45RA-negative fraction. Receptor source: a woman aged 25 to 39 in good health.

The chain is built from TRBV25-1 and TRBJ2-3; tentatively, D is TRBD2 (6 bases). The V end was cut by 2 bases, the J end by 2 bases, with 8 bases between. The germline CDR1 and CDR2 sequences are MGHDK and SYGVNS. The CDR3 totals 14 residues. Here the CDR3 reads CASSEGGATDTQYF. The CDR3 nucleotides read TGTGCCAGCAGTGAAGGCGGGGCCACAGATACGCAGTATTTT. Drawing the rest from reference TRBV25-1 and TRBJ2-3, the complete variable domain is EADIYQTPRYLVIGTGKKITLECSQTMGHDKMYWYQQDPGMELHLIHYSYGVNSTEKGDLSSESTVSRIRTEHFPLTLESARPSHTSQYLCASSEGGATDTQYFGPGTRLTVL.

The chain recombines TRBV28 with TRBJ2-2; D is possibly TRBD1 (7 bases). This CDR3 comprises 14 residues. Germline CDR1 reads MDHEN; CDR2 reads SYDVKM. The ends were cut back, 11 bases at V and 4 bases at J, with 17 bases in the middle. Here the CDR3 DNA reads TGTGCCGGGCAGGAGGGGGCGGGCACCGGGGAGCTGTTTTTT. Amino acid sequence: CAGQEGAGTGELFF.

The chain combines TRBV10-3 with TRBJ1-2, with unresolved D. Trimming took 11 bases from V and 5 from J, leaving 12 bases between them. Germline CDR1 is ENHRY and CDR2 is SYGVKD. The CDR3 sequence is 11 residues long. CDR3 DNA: TGTGCCGCCAAAGGAGGGTATGGCTACACCTTC. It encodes CAAKGGYGYTF.

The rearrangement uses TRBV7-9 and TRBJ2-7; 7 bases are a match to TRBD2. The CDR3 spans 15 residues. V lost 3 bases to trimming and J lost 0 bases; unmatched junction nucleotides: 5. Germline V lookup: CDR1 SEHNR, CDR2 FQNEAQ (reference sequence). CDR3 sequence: CASSLSGASSYEQYF. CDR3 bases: TGTGCCAGCAGCTTGAGCGGGGCCAGCTCCTACGAGCAGTACTTC. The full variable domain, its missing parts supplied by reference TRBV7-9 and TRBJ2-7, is DTGVSQNPRHKITKRGQNVTFRCDPISEHNRLYWYRQTLGQGPEFLTYFQNEAQLEKSRLLSDRFSAERPKGSFSTLEIQRTEQGDSAMYLCASSLSGASSYEQYFGPGTRLTVT.

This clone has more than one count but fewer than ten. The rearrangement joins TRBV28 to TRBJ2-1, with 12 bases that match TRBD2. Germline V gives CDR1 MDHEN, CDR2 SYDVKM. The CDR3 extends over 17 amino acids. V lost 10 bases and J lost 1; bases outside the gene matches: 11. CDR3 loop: CATKKGLAGTSYNEQFF. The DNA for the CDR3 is TGTGCCACCAAGAAAGGACTAGCGGGAACTTCCTACAATGAGCAGTTCTTC.

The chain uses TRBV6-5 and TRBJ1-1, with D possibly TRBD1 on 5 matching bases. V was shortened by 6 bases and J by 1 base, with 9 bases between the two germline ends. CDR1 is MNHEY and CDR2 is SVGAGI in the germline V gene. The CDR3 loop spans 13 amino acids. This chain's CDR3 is CASRVQGNTEAFF. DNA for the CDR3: TGTGCCAGCAGGGTCCAGGGGAACACTGAAGCTTTCTTT.

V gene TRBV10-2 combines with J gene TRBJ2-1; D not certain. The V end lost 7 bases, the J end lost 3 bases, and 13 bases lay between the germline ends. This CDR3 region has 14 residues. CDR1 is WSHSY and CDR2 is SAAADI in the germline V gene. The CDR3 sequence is CASTRTEIYNEQFF. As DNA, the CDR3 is TGCGCCAGCACGAGGACGGAAATCTACAATGAGCAGTTCTTC.

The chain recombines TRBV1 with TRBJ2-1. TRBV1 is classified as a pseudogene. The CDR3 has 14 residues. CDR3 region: CTSSSRPLYNEQFF. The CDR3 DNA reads TGCACCAGCAGCTCAAGGCCCCTCTACAATGAGCAGTTCTTC.

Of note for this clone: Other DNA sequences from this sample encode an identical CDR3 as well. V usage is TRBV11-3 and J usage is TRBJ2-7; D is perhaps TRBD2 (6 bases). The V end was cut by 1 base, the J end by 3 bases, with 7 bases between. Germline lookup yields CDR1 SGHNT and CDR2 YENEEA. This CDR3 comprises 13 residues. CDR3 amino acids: CASSLAGSYEQYF. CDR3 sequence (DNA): TGTGCCAGCAGCTTAGCCGGGAGCTACGAGCAGTACTTC.

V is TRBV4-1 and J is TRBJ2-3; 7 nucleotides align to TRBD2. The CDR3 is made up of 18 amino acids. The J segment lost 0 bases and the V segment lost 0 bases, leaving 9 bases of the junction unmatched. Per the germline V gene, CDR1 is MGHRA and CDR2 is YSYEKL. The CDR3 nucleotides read TGCGCCAGCAGCCAAGATCCGACTAGCCTCTCTAGCACAGATACGCAGTATTTT. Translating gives CASSQDPTSLSSTDTQYF.

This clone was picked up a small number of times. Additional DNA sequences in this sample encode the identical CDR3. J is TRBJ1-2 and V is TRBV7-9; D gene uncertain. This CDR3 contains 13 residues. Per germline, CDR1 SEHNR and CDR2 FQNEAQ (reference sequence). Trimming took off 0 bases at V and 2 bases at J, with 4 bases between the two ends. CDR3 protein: CASSLAGNYGYTF. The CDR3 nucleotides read TGTGCCAGCAGCTTAGCAGGGAACTATGGCTACACCTTC.

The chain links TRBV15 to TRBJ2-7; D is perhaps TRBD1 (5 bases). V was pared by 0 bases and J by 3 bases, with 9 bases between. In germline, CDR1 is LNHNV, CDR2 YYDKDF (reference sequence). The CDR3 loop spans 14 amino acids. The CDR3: CATSREVTDYEQYF. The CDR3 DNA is TGTGCCACCAGCAGAGAAGTGACAGACTACGAGCAGTACTTC.

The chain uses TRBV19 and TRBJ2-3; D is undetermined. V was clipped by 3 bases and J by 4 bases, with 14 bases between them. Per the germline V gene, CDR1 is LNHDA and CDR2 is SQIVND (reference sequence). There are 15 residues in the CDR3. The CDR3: CASSIPPESADTQYF. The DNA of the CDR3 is TGTGCCAGTAGTATTCCCCCAGAGTCCGCAGATACGCAGTATTTT.

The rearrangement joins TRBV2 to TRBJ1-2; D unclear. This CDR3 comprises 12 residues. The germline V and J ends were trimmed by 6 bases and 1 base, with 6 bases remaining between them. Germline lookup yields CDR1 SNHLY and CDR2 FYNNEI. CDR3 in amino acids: CASRMSNYGYTF. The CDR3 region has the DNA TGTGCCAGCAGGATGAGTAACTATGGCTACACCTTC. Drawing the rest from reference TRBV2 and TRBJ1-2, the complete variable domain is EPEVTQTPSHQVTQMGQEVILRCVPISNHLYFYWYRQILGQKVEFLVSFYNNEISEKSEIFDDQFSVERPDGSNFTLKIRSTKLEDSAMYFCASRMSNYGYTFGSGTRLTVV.

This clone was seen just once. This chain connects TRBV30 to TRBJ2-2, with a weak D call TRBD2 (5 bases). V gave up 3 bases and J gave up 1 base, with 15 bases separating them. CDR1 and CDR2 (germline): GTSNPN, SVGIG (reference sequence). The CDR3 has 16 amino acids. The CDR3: CAWRGFWTGNTGELFF. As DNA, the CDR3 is TGTGCCTGGAGGGGATTTTGGACTGGGAACACCGGGGAGCTGTTTTTT.

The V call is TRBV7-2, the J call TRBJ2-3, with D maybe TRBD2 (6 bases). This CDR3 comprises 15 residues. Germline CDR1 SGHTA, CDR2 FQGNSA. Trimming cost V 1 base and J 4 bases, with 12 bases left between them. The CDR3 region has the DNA TGTGCCAGCAGCTTAGGAGGGGCTAGCGCAGATACGCAGTATTTT. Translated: CASSLGGASADTQYF.

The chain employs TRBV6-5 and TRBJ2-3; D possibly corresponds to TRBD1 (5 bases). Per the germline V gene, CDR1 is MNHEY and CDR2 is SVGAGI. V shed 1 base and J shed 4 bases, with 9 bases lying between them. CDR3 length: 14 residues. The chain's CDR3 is CASSYFDRSDTQYF. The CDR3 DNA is TGTGCCAGCAGTTACTTCGACAGATCAGATACGCAGTATTTT.